This record concerns one T cell receptor (beta chain) sequence. These data are taken from a study of T cells after yellow fever vaccination. One entry per CDR3 protein, called by TCRdb with MiXCR from the 5' RACE reads. The profile covers 300,000 to 400,000 distinct CDR3 sequences, with roughly an eighth appearing a single time and approximately 3.3% taken by the ten largest. The CDR3 runs to 17 residues. With 2 bases removed from V and 0 bases from J, the gap between germline ends came to 15 bases. CDR1 and CDR2 (germline): SGHRS, YFSETQ. The chain is built from TRBV5-1 and TRBJ1-3; the D gene is possibly TRBD1 (6 bases). The TCR was taken from a man aged 18 to 30 who received the YFV17D yellow fever vaccine. The source material was CD4+ T cells sorted from PBMCs, sampled 15 days after the yellow fever booster vaccination. The CDR3 DNA is TGCGCCAGCAGCTTTAGTCTCGGACAGAGCTCTGGAAACACCATATATTTT. This codes for CASSFSLGQSSGNTIYF.